This T cell receptor (beta chain) was sequenced in a study of T-cell reconstitution after alpha-beta-depleted transplantation in children. The study's findings and limits: There were some patients whose high TCRbeta diversity at day 60 came from surviving recipient T cells and thymic progenitors. The study reportedly traced alpha-beta T cells about two months after transplant to several hundred expanded graft clones. Hyperexpanded clones declined; after one year, newly produced T cells mostly supplied diversity.

Preparation of the TCRbeta library was carried out with unique molecular identifiers. TCRdb re-called the PCR reads with MiXCR, one entry per CDR3 protein. Among fewer than 550,000 distinct CDR3 sequences listed, 8% to 11% were seen once. This clonotype has just a few counts. Its antigen remains unidentified. This clonotype originated in a child under 10 years old with inherited bone marrow failure, due to receive a stem cell transplant. Material: PBMCs, obtained before TCRalphabeta/CD19-depleted stem cell transplant.

The CDR3 DNA sequence: TGTGCCATCAGTAGCCGGGACGGCTACGAGCAGTACTTC. It translates to CAISSRDGYEQYF. The chain couples TRBV10-3 to TRBJ2-7; D could derive from TRBD1 or TRBD2 (5 bases each). Germline V gene lookup returns CDR1 ENHRY and CDR2 SYGVKD. The CDR3 consists of 13 residues. Trimming pared 5 bases from V and 3 bases from J, leaving 11 bases between.